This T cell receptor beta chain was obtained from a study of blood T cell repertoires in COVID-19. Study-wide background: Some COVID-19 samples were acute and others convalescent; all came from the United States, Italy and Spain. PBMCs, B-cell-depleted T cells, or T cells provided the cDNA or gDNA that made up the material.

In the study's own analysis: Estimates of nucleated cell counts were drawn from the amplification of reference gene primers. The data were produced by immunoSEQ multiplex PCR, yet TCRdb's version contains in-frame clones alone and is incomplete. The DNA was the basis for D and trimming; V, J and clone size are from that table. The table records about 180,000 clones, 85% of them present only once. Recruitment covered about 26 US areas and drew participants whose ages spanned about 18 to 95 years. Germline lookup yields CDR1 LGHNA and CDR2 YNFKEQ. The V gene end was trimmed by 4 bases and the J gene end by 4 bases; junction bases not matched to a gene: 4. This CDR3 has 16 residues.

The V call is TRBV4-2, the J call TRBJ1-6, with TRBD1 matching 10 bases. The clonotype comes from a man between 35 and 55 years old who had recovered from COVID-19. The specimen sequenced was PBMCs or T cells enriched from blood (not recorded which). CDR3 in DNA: TGTGCCAGCAGCCGGGACAGGGGAGGGTATAATTCACCCCTCCACTTT. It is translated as CASSRDRGGYNSPLHF.